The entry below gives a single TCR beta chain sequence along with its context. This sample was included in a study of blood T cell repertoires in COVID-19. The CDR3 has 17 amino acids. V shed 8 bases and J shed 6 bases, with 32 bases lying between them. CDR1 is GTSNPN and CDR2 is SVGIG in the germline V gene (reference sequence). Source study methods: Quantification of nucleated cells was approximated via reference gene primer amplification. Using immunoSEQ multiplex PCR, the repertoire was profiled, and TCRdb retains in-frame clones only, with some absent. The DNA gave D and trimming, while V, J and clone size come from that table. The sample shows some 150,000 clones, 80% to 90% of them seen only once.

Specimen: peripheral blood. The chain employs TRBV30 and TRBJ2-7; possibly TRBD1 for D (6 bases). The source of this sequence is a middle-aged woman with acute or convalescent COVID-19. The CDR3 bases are TGTGCCGCCATTCGGGTACCAGGGGTGCGGCTGGACTCCGAGCAGTACTTC. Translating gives CAAIRVPGVRLDSEQYF. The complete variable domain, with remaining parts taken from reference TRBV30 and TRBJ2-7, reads SQTIHQWPATLVQPVGSPLSLECTVEGTSNPNLYWYRQAAGRGLQLLFYSVGIGQISSEVPQNLSASRPQDRQFILSSKKLLLSDSGFYLCAAIRVPGVRLDSEQYFGPGTRLTVT.